This T cell receptor beta chain was sequenced in a study of blood T cell repertoires in COVID-19. In the study overall: From the United States, Italy and Spain came samples of acute and convalescent COVID-19. PBMCs, B-cell-depleted T cells, or T cells were the source of the cDNA or gDNA that made up the material.

The V and J ends lost 1 base and 7 bases respectively, with 17 bases between them. The germline V gene has CDR1 SGHKS and CDR2 YYEKEE (reference sequence). The CDR3 spans 15 residues. Authors' data handling: Reference gene primers were amplified, and this amplification served to estimate nucleated cell counts. TCRdb's copy holds only in-frame clones and misses some; the assay was immunoSEQ multiplex PCR. D and trimming were read from the DNA, whereas the V and J calls and clone size are those reported in that table. Of some 200,000 clones listed, approximately 84% were seen once; the top ten hold roughly 3%.

The specimen sequenced was peripheral blood. The source of this sequence is a human donor with acute or convalescent COVID-19. The donor label of this sample is uncertain. The chain links TRBV5-5 to TRBJ1-2; perhaps TRBD1 as D (6 bases). CDR3 sequence: CASSLSARGEGGYTF. Written as DNA, the CDR3 is TGTGCCAGCAGCTTGTCTGCCAGGGGAGAAGGTGGCTACACCTTC. The full variable domain, its missing parts supplied by reference TRBV5-5 and TRBJ1-2, is DAGVTQSPTHLIKTRGQQVTLRCSPISGHKSVSWYQQVLGQGPQFIFQYYEKEERGRGNFPDRFSARQFPNYSSELNVNALLLGDSALYLCASSLSARGEGGYTFGSGTRLTVV.